This passage covers 29 T cell receptor beta chains from one sample sequenced in a study of prognosis after radiotherapy for stage I lung cancer. Genomic DNA was the source, and TCR beta CDR3 was amplified from it by two-round multiplex PCR. It was primers specific to each TRBV and TRBJ gene that first-round PCR used. TCRdb used MiXCR to reprocess the multiplex PCR reads, holding one entry per CDR3 protein. Of over 13,000 distinct CDR3 sequences in the sample, roughly 27% were seen once. Sequences were derived from PBMCs, sampled before or after stereotactic body radiation therapy (not recorded which). The receptor source for this set is a donor of 50 years or more with non-small cell lung cancer.

The chain employs TRBV2 and TRBJ2-5; D may be TRBD1 or TRBD2 (5 bases each). Between the trimmed V and J ends, which lost 9 bases and 4 bases, there was a span of 27 bases. There are 17 residues in the CDR3. Germline-derived CDR1 and CDR2 are SNHLY and FYNNEI. The CDR3 spells CASRKSGQEGAVETQYF. CDR3 nucleotides: TGTGCCAGTCGTAAATCGGGGCAGGAAGGGGCGGTAGAGACCCAGTACTTC.

This clonotype came up many times. The chain links TRBV10-3 to TRBJ2-3; D ambiguous. The CDR3 sequence is 15 residues long. In germline, CDR1 is ENHRY, CDR2 SYGVKD. The ends were cut back, 7 bases at V and 4 bases at J, with 18 bases in the middle. The CDR3 DNA sequence: TGTGCCATCAATAGGGTCGGAGATAAAGCAGATACGCAGTATTTT. Translated, it gives CAINRVGDKADTQYF.

This clonotype was detected only once. A far larger clone is one base from this, pointing to a likely read error. The gene calls are TRBV6-8 and TRBJ2-7; maybe TRBD1 (5 bases). V was pared by 0 bases and J by 13 bases, with 28 bases between. In germline, CDR1 is MNHGY, CDR2 SAAAGT. The CDR3 spans 17 residues. CDR3 sequence reads: CASSYSRFEAGNTRHYF. The CDR3 bases are TGTGCCAGCAGTTACTCGCGCTTTGAGGCAGGGAATACGAGGCACTACTTC.

In its sample, this clonotype was seen many times. The V and J genes are TRBV5-6 and TRBJ1-6; D not resolved. This CDR3 comprises 14 residues. Per germline, CDR1 SGHDT and CDR2 YYEEEE. Trimming removed 4 bases at V and 5 bases at J, with 10 bases between. This CDR3 is CASSPGRNNSPLHF. The CDR3 DNA reads as TGTGCCAGCAGCCCCGGGAGGAATAATTCACCCCTCCACTTT.

This rearrangement joins TRBV3-1 to TRBJ1-2; D uncertain. CDR1 LGHDT and CDR2 YNNKEL come from the germline V gene (reference sequence). With 8 bases removed from V and 8 bases from J, the gap between germline ends came to 12 bases. The CDR3 covers 11 residues. CDR3 DNA sequence: TGTGCCAGCCAAGCCTCGCAGGGCTACACCTTC. Translated: CASQASQGYTF.

In its sample, this clonotype was seen many times. The gene calls are TRBV5-1 and TRBJ2-5; D possibly uses TRBD1 or TRBD2 (5 bases each). This CDR3 has 15 amino acids. Deletions cut 4 bases from V and 5 bases from J, with 18 bases between. Germline CDR1 SGHRS, CDR2 YFSETQ. CDR3 amino acids: CASSPGAGRRETQYF. CDR3 DNA sequence: TGCGCCAGCAGCCCCGGGGCAGGCCGGAGGGAGACCCAGTACTTC.

At least ten counts were recorded for this clonotype. V usage is TRBV11-2 and J usage is TRBJ1-1, with 9 bases lining up with TRBD1. CDR3 size: 12 residues. The ends lost 4 bases at V and 7 bases at J; junction bases unmatched: 1. Per the germline V gene, CDR1 is SGHAT and CDR2 is FQNNGV. Here the CDR3 DNA reads TGTGCCAGCAGCTGGGGACAGGGTGAAGCTTTCTTT. This gives the protein CASSWGQGEAFF.

On this clonotype: A much larger clone differs from this one at a single base, so this may be a read error. The CDR3 region is CASGDGQASEAFF. CDR3 sequence (DNA): TGTGCCAGCGGGGACGGACAGGCGTCTGAAGCTTTCTTT. The rearrangement joins TRBV2 to TRBJ1-1; the match to TRBD1 covers 7 bases. V shed 8 bases, J shed 6 bases, and the junction held 9 bases outside the gene matches. From germline, CDR1 is SNHLY and CDR2 FYNNEI. The CDR3 has 13 amino acids.

As for this clonotype: This probably arose from a read error, given a far larger clone one base away. The conserved final phenylalanine or tryptophan is absent from the CDR3, which likely points to a read error. The chain links TRBV6-1 to TRBJ2-3; no clear D gene. The CDR3 length is 14 residues. V lost 1 base, J lost 1 base, and 6 bases lay in between. Germline V lookup: CDR1 MNHNS, CDR2 SASEGT. Written as DNA, the CDR3 is TGTGCCAGCAGTGAAGGGCTCGGCACAGATACGCAGTATTTG. The encoded protein is CASSEGLGTDTQYL.

By its share, this clonotype is medium-sized. This chain connects TRBV20-1 to TRBJ2-1, with D perhaps matching TRBD1 (5 bases). The CDR3 length is 18 residues. Per germline, CDR1 DFQATT and CDR2 SNEGSKA (reference sequence). Trimming stripped 0 bases from V and 0 bases from J, with 18 bases between. The CDR3 loop is CSARDSPTVPSSYNEQFF. In DNA form, the CDR3 reads TGCAGTGCTAGAGATTCCCCGACAGTCCCGAGCTCCTACAATGAGCAGTTCTTC.

The table lists this clonotype with many counts. The gene calls are TRBV11-2 and TRBJ2-5; 10 bases line up with TRBD2. Per the germline V gene, CDR1 is SGHAT and CDR2 is FQNNGV. V gave up 5 bases and J gave up 5 bases; unmatched junction bases: 8. The CDR3 is made up of 15 amino acids. CDR3 region: CASSPSGGAWETQYF. The CDR3 DNA reads as TGTGCCAGCAGCCCGAGCGGGGGGGCTTGGGAGACCCAGTACTTC.

This clonotype was recorded many times. This chain links TRBV20-1 with TRBJ1-1; 9 positions agree with TRBD1. CDR3 length: 17 residues. V shed 5 bases and J 0 bases; nucleotides not matched to a gene: 13. Germline-derived CDR1 and CDR2 are DFQATT and SNEGSKA (reference sequence). CDR3 sequence: CSADPGTGSVLNTEAFF. The CDR3 coding sequence is TGCAGTGCTGACCCCGGGACAGGGTCTGTACTGAACACTGAAGCTTTCTTT.

This clonotype occurred many times. The V and J genes are TRBV2 and TRBJ2-7, with D possibly being TRBD1 or TRBD2 (5 bases each). Trimming removed 6 bases from V and 2 bases from J, with 17 bases in between. CDR1 is SNHLY, CDR2 FYNNEI, per germline. The CDR3 has 15 amino acids. The CDR3 DNA reads as TGTGCCAGCAGCGACCCGGTGGGACGAGCCTACGAGCAGTACTTC. It encodes CASSDPVGRAYEQYF.

This clonotype was seen repeatedly, ten times or more. V gene TRBV5-1 combines with J gene TRBJ2-7; tentatively, D is TRBD1 or TRBD2 (5 bases each). CDR1 and CDR2 (germline): SGHRS, YFSETQ. CDR3 size: 13 residues. Trimming cost V 3 bases and J 6 bases, with 13 bases left between them. In DNA form, the CDR3 reads TGCGCCAGCAGCTCGGGACCCCCCCGCGAGCAGTACTTC. Its translation is CASSSGPPREQYF.

Many counts were recorded for this clonotype. The genes are TRBV15 and TRBJ2-5; possibly TRBD2 for D (5 bases). The V end lost 11 bases, the J end lost 2 bases, and 9 bases lay between the germline ends. Germline-derived CDR1 and CDR2 are LNHNV and YYDKDF (reference sequence). The CDR3 has 11 amino acids. The CDR3 DNA reads as TGTGCCTTGGACTCACAAGAGACCCAGTACTTC. Translation: CALDSQETQYF. The variable domain in full, completed from reference TRBV15 and TRBJ2-5, reads DAMVIQNPRYQVTQFGKPVTLSCSQTLNHNVMYWYQQKSSQAPKLLFHYYDKDFNNEADTPDNFQSRRPNTSFCFLDIRSPGLGDTAMYLCALDSQETQYFGPGTRLLVL.

This clonotype was counted ten times or more. The chain joins TRBV19 to TRBJ2-2; 12 bases match TRBD2. The CDR3 totals 16 residues. V gave up 4 bases and J gave up 6 bases; unmatched junction bases: 6. Looked up from germline, CDR1 is LNHDA and CDR2 is SQIVND (reference sequence). The CDR3 spells CASSTEGLAGSGELFF. The CDR3 DNA follows: TGTGCCAGTAGTACCGAGGGACTAGCGGGCTCCGGGGAGCTGTTTTTT.

This clonotype was found many times. The rearrangement uses TRBV7-9 and TRBJ2-2, with 9 bases that match TRBD1. V was pared by 9 bases and J by 4 bases, with 12 bases of the junction left unmatched. The CDR3 totals 16 residues. Per the germline V gene, CDR1 is SEHNR and CDR2 is FQNEAQ (reference sequence). The CDR3 sequence is CARGRIRDRVTGELFF. CDR3 in DNA: TGTGCCAGGGGACGAATCCGGGACAGGGTCACCGGGGAGCTGTTTTTT.

V usage is TRBV3-1 and J usage is TRBJ2-7; the match to TRBD2 covers 9 bases. V lost 8 bases to trimming and J lost 0 bases; unmatched junction nucleotides: 5. Germline V gene data show CDR1 as LGHDT and CDR2 as YNNKEL (reference sequence). The CDR3 extends over 14 amino acids. The chain's CDR3 is CASGMTSGSYEQYF. DNA of the CDR3: TGTGCCAGCGGCATGACTAGCGGCTCCTACGAGCAGTACTTC.

The genes are TRBV3-1 and TRBJ2-4; the D gene is possibly TRBD1 (7 bases). Germline values: CDR1 LGHDT, CDR2 YNNKEL (reference sequence). The CDR3 runs to 13 residues. Between the trimmed V and J ends, which lost 6 bases and 9 bases, there was a span of 15 bases. The CDR3 sequence is CASSLTGRSIQYF. CDR3 in DNA: TGTGCCAGCAGTCTGACAGGGAGGTCCATTCAGTACTTC. Combining the CDR3 with reference TRBV3-1 and TRBJ2-4 gives the whole variable domain DTAVSQTPKYLVTQMGNDKSIKCEQNLGHDTMYWYKQDSKKFLKIMFSYNNKELIINETVPNRFSPKSPDKAHLNLHINSLELGDSAVYFCASSLTGRSIQYFGAGTRLSVL.

This clonotype was counted many times. The chain joins TRBV3-1 to TRBJ2-2; 16 bases match TRBD2. Trimming at V came to 4 bases and at J to 6 bases, leaving 8 bases not matched to a gene. The CDR3 loop spans 18 amino acids. Germline assignment: CDR1 LGHDT and CDR2 YNNKEL (reference sequence). The CDR3 protein is CASSLGTSGGAFAGELFF. The DNA for the CDR3 is TGTGCCAGCAGCCTCGGGACTAGCGGGGGGGCCTTCGCCGGGGAGCTGTTTTTT.

This clonotype was recorded many times. The CDR3 DNA sequence: TGCGCCAGCAGCCAAGGCCACCGACTAGCCAGCTCCTACAATGAGCAGTTCTTC. Translated, it gives CASSQGHRLASSYNEQFF. The chain is built from TRBV4-1 and TRBJ2-1, with 7 bases matching TRBD2. J gave up 0 bases and V 1 base, and 9 bases lay outside the gene matches. In germline, CDR1 is MGHRA, CDR2 YSYEKL. The CDR3 extends over 18 amino acids.

This clonotype was found many times. The chain carries TRBV12-3 or TRBV12-4 and TRBJ2-3, with D perhaps TRBD2 (6 bases). The germline V and J ends were trimmed by 6 bases and 2 bases, with 21 bases remaining between them. CDR3 length equals 17 residues. Here the CDR3 reads CASRRDPRGYYTDTQYF. The CDR3 DNA reads as TGTGCCAGCAGACGTGACCCGCGGGGTTACTACACAGATACGCAGTATTTT.

Relative to its sample, this clonotype is medium-sized. V and J are TRBV6-4 and TRBJ2-5; 11 positions agree with TRBD2. Germline CDR1 MRHNA, CDR2 SNTAGT. V lost 3 bases, J lost 1 base, and 10 bases stayed unmatched. The CDR3 consists of 18 residues. CDR3 sequence: CASSEGVAGGPLQETQYF. CDR3 in DNA: TGTGCCAGCAGTGAAGGGGTAGCGGGAGGGCCGCTCCAAGAGACCCAGTACTTC.

This clonotype showed up many times. The V and J genes are TRBV6-1 and TRBJ2-5; D tentatively reads TRBD1 or TRBD2 (6 bases each). Germline V CDR1 and CDR2: MNHNS, SASEGT. Trimming removed 6 bases at V and 2 bases at J, with 22 bases between. CDR3 length: 17 residues. CDR3 nucleotide sequence: TGTGCCAGCAGGCGACTAGTGGGGGGCCAACCTCAAGAGACCCAGTACTTC. Amino acids: CASRRLVGGQPQETQYF.

On this clonotype itself: The junction shows a germline mismatch at one end, possibly a read error. The chain combines TRBV6-5 with TRBJ2-6; the D is unclear. The CDR3 runs to 15 residues. From germline, CDR1 is MNHEY and CDR2 SVGAGI. The CDR3 nucleotides read TGTGCCAGCAGTGACTCGACGCTCCGGGCCAACGTCCTGACTTTC. It yields the protein CASSDSTLRANVLTF.

On this clonotype itself: No conserved phenylalanine or tryptophan is present at the end of the CDR3, so a read error is the likely explanation. The rearrangement joins TRBV20-1 to TRBJ2-1, with 11 bases identical to TRBD2. V shed 2 bases and J 13 bases; nucleotides not matched to a gene: 10. This CDR3 spans 14 amino acids. CDR1 DFQATT and CDR2 SNEGSKA come from the germline V gene (reference sequence). The CDR3 region has the DNA TGCAGTGCTAGACCCGAGACTAGCGGGAATAAACAGTTCTTA. Its translation is CSARPETSGNKQFL.

Ten or more counts support this clonotype. The J gene is TRBJ2-2, the V gene TRBV30; D gene ambiguous. Germline lookup yields CDR1 GTSNPN and CDR2 SVGIG (reference sequence). Trimming took 4 bases from V and 4 from J, leaving 4 bases between them. CDR3 length equals 11 residues. The CDR3 spells CAWKITGELFF. DNA of the CDR3: TGTGCCTGGAAGATCACCGGGGAGCTGTTTTTT.

Relative to its sample, this clonotype is medium-sized. The chain combines TRBV27 with TRBJ2-5; 9 bases fit TRBD1. The ends lost 5 bases at V and 5 bases at J; junction bases unmatched: 6. The CDR3 covers 14 residues. The germline gives CDR1 MNHEY, CDR2 SMNVEV (reference sequence). The CDR3 DNA sequence: TGTGCCAGCAGTCTCATTGGGACAGGGGAGACCCAGTACTTC. Its protein is CASSLIGTGETQYF.

Concerning this clonotype itself: The likely explanation is a read error, given a far larger clone one base away. The chain couples TRBV6-4 to TRBJ1-2, with D unresolved. Trimming removed 5 bases from V and 8 bases from J, with 27 bases in between. The CDR3 sequence is 17 residues long. Germline CDR1 MRHNA, CDR2 SNTAGT. The DNA of the CDR3 is TGTGCCAGCAGTTACCAACCAGAGGCGCGGGTGCCTTCGGGCTACACCTTC. Its protein is CASSYQPEARVPSGYTF.